Listed below are T cell receptor beta chains from one sample, sequenced in a study of long-term antiretroviral therapy in people with HIV. Clones were sequenced by immunoSEQ multiplex PCR, and TCRdb holds only the in-frame ones, with some missing. The sample holds about 27,000 clones, approximately 85% seen once. The specimen was unsorted PBMCs, collected 2.9 years after starting antiretroviral therapy. The receptors come from a man between 50 and 59 years old with HIV. CDR3s include the opening cysteine and the closing phenylalanine or tryptophan. Fields, in order: CDR3 DNA, CDR3 protein, J gene, V gene, clone size, CDR3 length, D gene. The D gene is left open where the match is weak. Expanded clones get a size class; other rows say once, few or many, or leave the size out.

DNA: TGTGCCAGCAGCCATCAGGGAGCCGGGGCCAACGTCCTGACTTTC; CDR3: CASSHQGAGANVLTF; J: TRBJ2-6; V: TRBV11-2; size: .; length: 15; D: .
DNA: TGCGCCAGCAGTCTAGACTTACTGTCAGGGGATGGCTACACCTTC; CDR3: CASSLDLLSGDGYTF; J: TRBJ1-2; V: TRBV4-1; size: .; length: 15; D: .
DNA: TGCGCCAGCAGCCAAGGGGGGGGGCTAGCGGGTTACAATGAGCAGTTCTTC; CDR3: CASSQGGGLAGYNEQFF; J: TRBJ2-1; V: TRBV4-1; size: .; length: 17; D: TRBD2
DNA: TGTGCCAGTATCCCCAGGCGGGGAAGGGACACTGAAGCTTTCTTT; CDR3: CASIPRRGRDTEAFF; J: TRBJ1-1; V: TRBV19; size: .; length: 15; D: .
DNA: TGTGCCAGCAGTTTCCAGGGGGCAACTAATGAAAAACTGTTTTTT; CDR3: CASSFQGATNEKLFF; J: TRBJ1-4; V: TRBV6-6; size: .; length: 15; D: TRBD1
DNA: TGTGCCAGTATGGGACCCGCGGGCACCGGGGAGCTGTTTTTT; CDR3: CASMGPAGTGELFF; J: TRBJ2-2; V: TRBV2; size: .; length: 14; D: .
DNA: TGCGCCAGCAGCCACCGACTAGCGGGGGCCCGGGACGGGGAGCTGTTTTTT; CDR3: CASSHRLAGARDGELFF; J: TRBJ2-2; V: TRBV4-1; size: .; length: 17; D: TRBD2
DNA: TGTGCCAGCAGCGCAGTTCCGGGACAGGGGTCGTTCGTCACAGATACGCAGTATTTT; CDR3: CASSAVPGQGSFVTDTQYF; J: TRBJ2-3; V: TRBV9; size: .; length: 19; D: TRBD1
DNA: TGTGCCAGCAGCGGACAGGGGAAAGCTTTCTTT; CDR3: CASSGQGKAFF; J: TRBJ1-1; V: TRBV5-4; size: .; length: 11; D: TRBD1
DNA: TGTGCCAGCAGCAACCGGGACCCGATTTACAATGAGCAGTTCTTC; CDR3: CASSNRDPIYNEQFF; J: TRBJ2-1; V: TRBV5-4; size: .; length: 15; D: .
DNA: TGTGCCTGGAGCCTTTACAGGGATCCCGACGAGCAGTACTTC; CDR3: CAWSLYRDPDEQYF; J: TRBJ2-7; V: TRBV30; size: .; length: 14; D: .
DNA: TGCGCCAGCAGCCCTGGACGAAGGGAGGGGACGAACACTGAAGCTTTCTTT; CDR3: CASSPGRREGTNTEAFF; J: TRBJ1-1; V: TRBV5-1; size: .; length: 17; D: .
DNA: TGTGCCAGCAGCTTGGGAAGCGGGGGATCCGAGCAGTACTTC; CDR3: CASSLGSGGSEQYF; J: TRBJ2-7; V: TRBV7-2; size: .; length: 14; D: TRBD2
DNA: TGCGCCAGCAGCTTGGGCTTAGGACAGGGTGTTTCACCCCTCCACTTT; CDR3: CASSLGLGQGVSPLHF; J: TRBJ1-6; V: TRBV5-1; size: .; length: 16; D: TRBD1
DNA: TGTGCCAGCAGTTATCAAGCGGGGGCGGTAGATACGCAGTATTTT; CDR3: CASSYQAGAVDTQYF; J: TRBJ2-3; V: TRBV27; size: .; length: 15; D: TRBD2
DNA: TGTGCCAGCAGTTTAGGCAGGGGCACTGAAGCTTTCTTT; CDR3: CASSLGRGTEAFF; J: TRBJ1-1; V: TRBV28; size: .; length: 13; D: .
DNA: TGTGCCAGCAGCTTGAGCGGGGGCGGAGATACGCAGTATTTT; CDR3: CASSLSGGGDTQYF; J: TRBJ2-3; V: TRBV5-5; size: .; length: 14; D: TRBD2
DNA: TGCGCCAGCAGGCCCCAGGGGACCCCGTATGGCTACACCTTC; CDR3: CASRPQGTPYGYTF; J: TRBJ1-2; V: TRBV5-1; size: .; length: 14; D: .
DNA: TGTGCCAGCAGCAAAGCTACGGGACAGGGTTTAAATGTGCCTGGCTACACCTTC; CDR3: CASSKATGQGLNVPGYTF; J: TRBJ1-2; V: TRBV21-1; size: .; length: 18; D: .
DNA: TGCGCCAGCAGCATAGACCCGGGGACAGGGTTGGGCTACGAGCAGTACTTC; CDR3: CASSIDPGTGLGYEQYF; J: TRBJ2-7; V: TRBV5-1; size: .; length: 17; D: TRBD1
DNA: TGCAGCGTTGGGGTAGCGGTGACCACAGATACGCAGTATTTT; CDR3: CSVGVAVTTDTQYF; J: TRBJ2-3; V: TRBV29-1; size: .; length: 14; D: .
DNA: TGTGCCAGCAGCTTAAGTAGACAGGGAGGAGGCTACACCTTC; CDR3: CASSLSRQGGGYTF; J: TRBJ1-2; V: TRBV7-8; size: .; length: 14; D: TRBD1
DNA: TGTGCCAGTAGTATAGGGGCAGCGGTGTACGAGCAGTACTTC; CDR3: CASSIGAAVYEQYF; J: TRBJ2-7; V: TRBV19; size: .; length: 14; D: .
DNA: TGTGCCAGCAGCAAGGACAGGGATGTACGAGGGAAGCAGTTCTTC; CDR3: CASSKDRDVRGKQFF; J: TRBJ2-1; V: TRBV5-6; size: .; length: 15; D: TRBD1
DNA: TGTGCCAGCAGCAAGACAGGGAGAGGCACTGAAGCTTTCTTT; CDR3: CASSKTGRGTEAFF; J: TRBJ1-1; V: TRBV7-2; size: .; length: 14; D: TRBD1
DNA: TGTGCCAGCCGTCCCGGAGCAGCTAAGAACACTGAAGCTTTCTTT; CDR3: CASRPGAAKNTEAFF; J: TRBJ1-1; V: TRBV2; size: .; length: 15; D: .
DNA: TGTGCCAGCAGTTACTCGAATTCAGGCTACACCTTC; CDR3: CASSYSNSGYTF; J: TRBJ1-2; V: TRBV6-5; size: few; length: 12; D: .
DNA: TGTGCCAGCTCACCGTCTGGGGCAAGAGGCTACAATGAGCAGTTCTTC; CDR3: CASSPSGARGYNEQFF; J: TRBJ2-1; V: TRBV18; size: .; length: 16; D: .
DNA: TGTGCCAGCAGTTATGGCATTTCCTACGAGCAGTACTTC; CDR3: CASSYGISYEQYF; J: TRBJ2-7; V: TRBV6-5; size: once; length: 13; D: .
DNA: TGTGCCAGCAGTCCTCGGATGTACGAGCAGTACTTC; CDR3: CASSPRMYEQYF; J: TRBJ2-7; V: TRBV28; size: .; length: 12; D: .
DNA: TGCGCCAGCAGCTGGGGGGATGAGCAGTTCTTC; CDR3: CASSWGDEQFF; J: TRBJ2-1; V: TRBV5-1; size: .; length: 11; D: .
DNA: TGTGCCTGCACCCGGGGCCAAGAGACCCAGTACTTC; CDR3: CACTRGQETQYF; J: TRBJ2-5; V: TRBV30; size: .; length: 12; D: .
DNA: TGTGCCAGCAGCGATAGTGGCAGGGGCGCTGAAGCTTTCTTT; CDR3: CASSDSGRGAEAFF; J: TRBJ1-1; V: TRBV7-9; size: once; length: 14; D: .
DNA: TGTGCCAGCAGCCCTCTGGGCTTGGCTAATGAAAAACTGTTTTTT; CDR3: CASSPLGLANEKLFF; J: TRBJ1-4; V: TRBV28; size: .; length: 15; D: .
DNA: TGTGCCAGCAGTCCCCGGGGAGGAATCTACGAGCAGTACTTC; CDR3: CASSPRGGIYEQYF; J: TRBJ2-7; V: TRBV6-6; size: .; length: 14; D: .
DNA: TGCGCCAGCAGCCAAGGGGGGATCGGCGGCTACACCTTC; CDR3: CASSQGGIGGYTF; J: TRBJ1-2; V: TRBV4-1; size: few; length: 13; D: .
DNA: TGTGCCAGCAACAAGAGGAAGGGACAGGGGGTTAACTATGGCTACACCTTC; CDR3: CASNKRKGQGVNYGYTF; J: TRBJ1-2; V: TRBV28; size: .; length: 17; D: TRBD1
DNA: TGCAGCGTCCTAACCCCCCTGAACACTGAAGCTTTCTTT; CDR3: CSVLTPLNTEAFF; J: TRBJ1-1; V: TRBV29-1; size: .; length: 13; D: .
DNA: TGTGCCAGCAGCCGCCCAGAAGTCCGAGATACGCAGTATTTT; CDR3: CASSRPEVRDTQYF; J: TRBJ2-3; V: TRBV6-5; size: .; length: 14; D: .
DNA: TGTGCCAGCAGCTTGGACAGGGAGAGCACAGATACGCAGTATTTT; CDR3: CASSLDRESTDTQYF; J: TRBJ2-3; V: TRBV5-4; size: few; length: 15; D: .
DNA: TGCGCCAGCAGGAGCGGGGGGGCTGGGAATGAGCAGTTCTTC; CDR3: CASRSGGAGNEQFF; J: TRBJ2-1; V: TRBV5-1; size: .; length: 14; D: TRBD2
DNA: TGTGCCAGCAGTTACGGGCTAGAGAACACTGAAGCTTTCTTT; CDR3: CASSYGLENTEAFF; J: TRBJ1-1; V: TRBV6-5; size: .; length: 14; D: .
DNA: TGTGCCAGCAGCTTAGGTTTGTCTAGCGGGGGTCAAGAGACCCAGTACTTC; CDR3: CASSLGLSSGGQETQYF; J: TRBJ2-5; V: TRBV7-6; size: .; length: 17; D: TRBD2
DNA: TGTGCCAGCAGCCTGCAGGGTGGAGGTAACACCGGGGAGCTGTTTTTT; CDR3: CASSLQGGGNTGELFF; J: TRBJ2-2; V: TRBV7-2; size: .; length: 16; D: .
DNA: TGTGCCAGCAGCCCAGGCGGAGGGGAGCTGTTTTTT; CDR3: CASSPGGGELFF; J: TRBJ2-2; V: TRBV7-9; size: .; length: 12; D: .
DNA: TGTGCCAGCAGTTACGCGGCAACCTACGAGCAGTACTTC; CDR3: CASSYAATYEQYF; J: TRBJ2-7; V: TRBV6-6; size: .; length: 13; D: .
DNA: TGTGCCAGCAGCTACGGTTTCGATTCACCCCTCCACTTT; CDR3: CASSYGFDSPLHF; J: TRBJ1-6; V: TRBV5-5; size: .; length: 13; D: .
DNA: TGTGCCACCGGGGACAGCACAGATACGCAGTATTTT; CDR3: CATGDSTDTQYF; J: TRBJ2-3; V: TRBV10-3; size: .; length: 12; D: .
DNA: TGTGCCAGCAGTTTATCGGGGGCGCGAGGAAACACCATATATTTT; CDR3: CASSLSGARGNTIYF; J: TRBJ1-3; V: TRBV28; size: .; length: 15; D: .
DNA: TGTGCCAGCAGCGTAGCCTATCGGGGGGGCGTTGGCGGGGAGCTGTTTTTT; CDR3: CASSVAYRGGVGGELFF; J: TRBJ2-2; V: TRBV9; size: few; length: 17; D: TRBD2
DNA: TGTGCCAGCAGTTACACAGTCCAAGAGACCCAGTACTTC; CDR3: CASSYTVQETQYF; J: TRBJ2-5; V: TRBV6-6; size: .; length: 13; D: .
DNA: TGTGCCAGCAGCTTGGCCGGACAGGGGTTGTCTGGCTACACCTTC; CDR3: CASSLAGQGLSGYTF; J: TRBJ1-2; V: TRBV5-5; size: .; length: 15; D: TRBD1
DNA: TGCGCCAGCAGCTTGATAAACCTCGGGACTGAAGCTTTCTTT; CDR3: CASSLINLGTEAFF; J: TRBJ1-1; V: TRBV5-1; size: .; length: 14; D: .
DNA: TGTGCCAGCTCACCGTCGGCGGGGTCTGGAAACACCATATATTTT; CDR3: CASSPSAGSGNTIYF; J: TRBJ1-3; V: TRBV18; size: .; length: 15; D: .
DNA: TGTGCCAGCAGCTTAGCGCTGAGGACTAGCGGGGGAAACACAGATACGCAGTATTTT; CDR3: CASSLALRTSGGNTDTQYF; J: TRBJ2-3; V: TRBV7-2; size: .; length: 19; D: TRBD2
DNA: TGTGCCAGCAGCTTAGACATGAATCAGCCCCAGCATTTT; CDR3: CASSLDMNQPQHF; J: TRBJ1-5; V: TRBV7-2; size: few; length: 13; D: .
DNA: TGTGCCAGCGGGGGGGAGAGATATCAGCCCCAGCATTTT; CDR3: CASGGERYQPQHF; J: TRBJ1-5; V: TRBV2; size: .; length: 13; D: .
DNA: TGTGCCAGCAGTTTATTAAGCTACGAGCAGTACTTC; CDR3: CASSLLSYEQYF; J: TRBJ2-7; V: TRBV28; size: large; length: 12; D: .
DNA: TGTGCCAGCAGAGGATACACCGGGGAGCTGTTTTTT; CDR3: CASRGYTGELFF; J: TRBJ2-2; V: TRBV2; size: .; length: 12; D: .